This T cell receptor beta chain was recovered during a study of CD4 T cells in relation to SARS-CoV-2 and coronaviruses. The unexposed donors gave CD4+ T cells in 2011-2018, prior to COVID-19. CD4+ T cells were isolated from the cells after roughly 11 days of culture. The germline gives CDR1 LNHNV, CDR2 YYDKDF (reference sequence). V dropped 3 bases and J dropped 5 bases, with 13 bases sitting between them. This CDR3 comprises 15 residues. This clone was picked up one time. Its antigen is still unknown. Assay: immunoSEQ multiplex PCR; the TCRdb copy retains only in-frame clones and omits some. The repertoire has more than 20,000 clones, 76% of them found once; the top ten carry around 16%.

The V gene is TRBV15, the J gene TRBJ1-4, with TRBD1 as a possible D gene (6 bases). Input material: CD4+ T cells from PBMCs, cultured in vitro. This sequence originates from a human donor in good health. For the CDR3, the DNA is TGTGCCACCAGCAGGAACAGGGAGCAGAATGAAAAACTGTTTTTT. It codes for CATSRNREQNEKLFF.